The 2 T cell receptor beta chains in this list originate from one sample, sequenced in a study of control samples from healthy donors and cancer patients (TCRdb year 2020). The library was generated by the immunoSEQ multiplex PCR assay. Imported from immuneACCESS, the table was reduced by TCRdb to in-frame sequences with V and J called. These copies leave out some clones; in studies compared against another copy, an unresolved V gene accounts for under half, and the cause of the remainder is not known. The sample yields tens of thousands of clones; around 90% were counted once. The ten biggest clones cover 1.9% of the sample. The sample taken for sequencing was PBMCs. The source of these receptors is a woman aged 60-75 years with head and neck cancer.

In this sample, this clone turned up a few times. The chain joins TRBV6-5 to TRBJ2-7; 7 positions match TRBD2. J gave up 1 base and V 10 bases, and 7 bases lay outside the gene matches. The germline V gene has CDR1 MNHEY and CDR2 SVGAGI. The CDR3 spans 13 residues. The chain's CDR3 is CATHPSGSYEQYF. As DNA, the CDR3 is TGTGCCACCCATCCTAGCGGTTCCTACGAGCAGTACTTC.

The genes are TRBV7-8 and TRBJ2-6; D remains unclear. There are 17 residues in the CDR3. Germline loops: CDR1 SGHVS, CDR2 FQNEAQ. Trimming removed 2 bases at V and 0 bases at J, with 11 bases between. CDR3 DNA: TGTGCCAGCAGCTTATCGCCGACTCTCTCTGGGGCCAACGTCCTGACTTTC. Protein: CASSLSPTLSGANVLTF.